This T cell receptor (beta chain) was sequenced during a study of post-analysis software for immune sequencing data. Study at large: The disease courses covered relapsing-remitting, secondary progressive and progressive-relapsing multiple sclerosis. Findings and caveats of the study: Pronounced co-clustering by F measure was evident among identically batched samples. Significantly lower normalized Chao1 diversity was found in patients with multiple sclerosis relative to controls. The five TRBV segments detected at higher frequency in patients than in controls included TRBV5-6, TRBV5-1 and TRBV20-1.

This CDR3 is 12 amino acids long. V was clipped by 0 bases and J by 12 bases, with 10 bases between them. Per the germline V gene, CDR1 is SGHDT and CDR2 is YYEEEE. Unique-molecular-identifier-tagged TCR beta cDNA libraries were used. TCRdb re-derived calls from the PCR reads in MiXCR, one entry per CDR3 protein. The table includes hundreds of thousands of distinct CDR3 sequences, around 27% detected once. This clonotype was seen more than once but under ten times. Antigen: not known. The clonotype comes from a girl aged 10-17 years with multiple sclerosis. Sequencing was done on a sample of blood. The rearrangement uses TRBV5-6 and TRBJ2-1, with D tentatively TRBD2 (6 bases). Written as DNA, the CDR3 is TGTGCCAGCAGCTTGGGGGGGGTAGGGCAGTTCTTC. Residues: CASSLGGVGQFF.